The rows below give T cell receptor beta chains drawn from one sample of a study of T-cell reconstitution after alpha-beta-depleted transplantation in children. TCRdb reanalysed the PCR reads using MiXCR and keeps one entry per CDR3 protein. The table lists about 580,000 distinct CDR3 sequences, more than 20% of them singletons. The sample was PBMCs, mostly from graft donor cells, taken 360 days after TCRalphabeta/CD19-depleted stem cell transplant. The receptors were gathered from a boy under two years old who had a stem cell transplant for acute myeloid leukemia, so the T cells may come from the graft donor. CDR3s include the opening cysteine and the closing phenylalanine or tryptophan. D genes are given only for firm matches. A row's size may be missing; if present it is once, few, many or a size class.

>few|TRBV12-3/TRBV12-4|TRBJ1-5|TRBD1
TGTGCCAGCAGAAGGACAGGGGATGCCCACCAGCCCCAGCATTTT
CASRRTGDAHQPQHF
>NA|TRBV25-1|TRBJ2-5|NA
TGTGCCAGCAGCCGACCGGGGGAAGTTGAAGAGACCCAGTACTTC
CASSRPGEVEETQYF
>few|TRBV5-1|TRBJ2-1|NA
TGCGCCAGCAGCCTTCGCCTGGGCCCATCGCCCTACAATGAGCAGTTCTTC
CASSLRLGPSPYNEQFF
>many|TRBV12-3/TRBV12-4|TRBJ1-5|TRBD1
TGTGCCAGCAGGTCAAGACAGGGCAGTCAGCCCCAGCATTTT
CASRSRQGSQPQHF
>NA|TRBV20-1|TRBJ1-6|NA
TGCAGTGCTAGGAGAGCGTTTTCCTATAATTCACCCCTCCACTTT
CSARRAFSYNSPLHF
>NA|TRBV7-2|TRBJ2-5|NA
TGTGCCAGCAGCTCAGGGGGACTGGAGGGGGAGACCCAGTACTTC
CASSSGGLEGETQYF
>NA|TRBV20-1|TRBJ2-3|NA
TGCAGTGCTCGCGGGGACACACTCCGAGCTAGCACAGATACGCAGTATTTT
CSARGDTLRASTDTQYF
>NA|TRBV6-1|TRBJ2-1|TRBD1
TGTGCCACATCAGTGACAGGGAACAATGAGCAGTTCTTC
CATSVTGNNEQFF
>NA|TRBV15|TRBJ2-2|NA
TGTGCCACCAGCAGGACGATACTCGACACCGGGGAGCTGTTTTTT
CATSRTILDTGELFF
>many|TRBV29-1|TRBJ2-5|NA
TGCAGCGTCGCAGAGACAGAGACCCAGTACTTC
CSVAETETQYF
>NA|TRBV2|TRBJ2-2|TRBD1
TGTACCAGCAGTCAGACTGGGGGACAGGGGGCGATAAACACCGGGGAGCTGTTTTTT
CTSSQTGGQGAINTGELFF
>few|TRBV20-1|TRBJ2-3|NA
TGCAGTGCTGAAGGGACAGATACGCAGTATTTT
CSAEGTDTQYF
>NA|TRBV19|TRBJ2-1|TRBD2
TGTGCCAGTAGCGCTAGCGGGCCCCCACTCTACAATGAGCAGTTCTTC
CASSASGPPLYNEQFF
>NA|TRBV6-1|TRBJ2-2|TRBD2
TGTGCCAGCAGCCGTGGGACTAGCGGGGGGCCGTCGACCGGGGAGCTGTTTTTT
CASSRGTSGGPSTGELFF
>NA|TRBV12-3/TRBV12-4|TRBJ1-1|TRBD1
TGTGCCAGCAGTTTGTGGGACAGGGTCACTGAAGCTTTCTTT
CASSLWDRVTEAFF
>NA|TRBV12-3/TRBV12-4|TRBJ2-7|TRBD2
TGTGCCAGCAGTTTAATAAGTCCTAGCGGGGGCATCTCCTACGAGCAGTACTTC
CASSLISPSGGISYEQYF
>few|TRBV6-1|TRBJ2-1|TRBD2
TGTGCCAGCAGTGAGGCGGGGGGGTTATACAATGAGCAGTTCTTC
CASSEAGGLYNEQFF
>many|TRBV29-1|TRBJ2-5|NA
TGCAGCGCACAGGGGAGGGGAGAGACCCAGTACTTC
CSAQGRGETQYF